Listed below are T cell receptor beta chains from one sample, sequenced in a study of OX40 agonist ivuxolimab in advanced cancers. TCRdb's copy holds only in-frame clones and misses some; the assay was immunoSEQ multiplex PCR. The sample has about 84,000 clones; roughly 87% are singletons. Material: CD4+ or CD8+ T cells sorted from blood, obtained in a trial of the OX40 agonist ivuxolimab. Source of these receptors: an adult with an advanced solid tumor such as melanoma, head and neck, liver or kidney cancer. Each CDR3 is given with its conserved first and last residue. D genes are given only for firm matches. Size is stated for part of the rows, as once, few or many counts, or as a class when the clone is expanded.

TRBJ1-4,.,.,TRBV6-5,TGTGCCAGCAGGCCCTCGAGGAGTGAAAAACTGTTTTTT,CASRPSRSEKLFF
TRBJ1-1,.,.,TRBV19,TGTGCCAGTAGACAGACAGTTAACACTGAAGCTTTCTTT,CASRQTVNTEAFF
TRBJ1-2,.,few,TRBV7-3,TGTGCCAGCAGCCCGTCCACAGGCCCTGGGTCTAGTGGCTACACCTTC,CASSPSTGPGSSGYTF
TRBJ2-1,TRBD1,.,TRBV7-2,TGTGCCAGCAGCGTTTTGACGGGCAGGGGGTCCTACAATGAGCAGTTCTTC,CASSVLTGRGSYNEQFF
TRBJ2-4,.,.,TRBV5-8,TGTGCCAGCAGGCACAGGGGGGGAGTAGCCAGGAACATTCAGTACTTC,CASRHRGGVARNIQYF
TRBJ2-3,TRBD2,.,TRBV4-1,TGCGCCAGCAGCCCTGCGGGGGGGAACACAGATACGCAGTATTTT,CASSPAGGNTDTQYF
TRBJ2-2,TRBD2,.,TRBV9,TGTGCCAGCGGCCCTCTAGCGGGGGGTACCACCGGGGAGCTGTTTTTT,CASGPLAGGTTGELFF
TRBJ2-2,.,.,TRBV5-1,TGCGCCAGCAGCTTGGAGCGGGTTACGGCCCGGGAGCTGTTTTTT,CASSLERVTARELFF
TRBJ2-7,TRBD2,.,TRBV28,TGTGCCAGCAGTTTCGGGACTAATGCCTACGAGCAGTACTTC,CASSFGTNAYEQYF
TRBJ2-7,.,.,TRBV30,TGTGCCTGGAGTGCGGGGACCCTCCTTAACTCCTACGAGCAGTACTTC,CAWSAGTLLNSYEQYF
TRBJ1-5,.,.,TRBV21-1,TGTGCCAGCAGCAAAGGGGACAGGGACGGTCAGCCCCAGCATTTT,CASSKGDRDGQPQHF
TRBJ1-5,.,.,TRBV4-1,TGCGCCAGCAGCCGCGACCCGGGGGATTTCAATCAGCCCCAGCATTTT,CASSRDPGDFNQPQHF
TRBJ1-1,.,.,TRBV9,TGTGCCAGCAGCGTAGCAAGTACTCTGGCCACTGAAGCTTTCTTT,CASSVASTLATEAFF
TRBJ2-2,TRBD1,once,TRBV6-5,TGTGCCAGCAGTCCCGGGACAGGGTACGCCGGGGAGCTGTTTTTT,CASSPGTGYAGELFF
TRBJ2-2,.,once,TRBV7-8,TGTGCCAGCAGCTTGGAACGGGGGAACACCGGGGAGCTGTTTTTT,CASSLERGNTGELFF
TRBJ2-6,.,.,TRBV27,TGTGCCAGCAGTCCCTTTGTTACACCCGGGGCCAACGTCCTGACTTTC,CASSPFVTPGANVLTF
TRBJ2-5,.,once,TRBV4-1,TGCGCCAGCAGCCAACGGATCCAAGAGACCCAGTACTTC,CASSQRIQETQYF
TRBJ1-6,.,.,TRBV2,TGTGCCAGCAGTGAAACCCCCCTGGGGAATTCACCCCTCCACTTT,CASSETPLGNSPLHF
TRBJ2-3,TRBD1,once,TRBV2,TGTGCCAGCAGCGCAGGACAGGGGTTGGGAGATACGCAGTATTTT,CASSAGQGLGDTQYF
TRBJ2-3,TRBD2,.,TRBV30,TGTGCCTGGAGGGCTAGCGGGAGGGCCTCTACGCAGTATTTT,CAWRASGRASTQYF
TRBJ2-5,.,.,TRBV28,TGTGCCAGCAGTCAGGGGACCCATGGGGAGACCCAGTACTTC,CASSQGTHGETQYF
TRBJ2-4,TRBD1,.,TRBV13,TGTGCCAGCAGCTTAGGTCAGGGGGCGGCCAAAAACATTCAGTACTTC,CASSLGQGAAKNIQYF